The entry below describes one T cell receptor (beta chain). The antigen is unknown. Method: immunoSEQ multiplex PCR; TCRdb's copy keeps in-frame clones and lacks some. The sample shows about 54,000 clones, 84% of them seen only once. V shed 0 bases, J shed 4 bases, and the junction held 13 bases outside the gene matches. This CDR3 has 18 residues. CDR1 is LGHNA and CDR2 is YNFKEQ in the germline V gene. Noted time point: week 35, safety follow-up. Topical imiquimod accompanied each vaccine dose, which consisted of 300 ug of mutant IDH1 20-mer peptide. There were eight vaccinations for patients, given in weeks 1, 3, 5, 7, 11, 15, 19 and 23. The study enrolled donors with new WHO grade 3 or 4 IDH1-mutant, ATRX-lost astrocytomas. The data were obtained in a study of a mutant IDH1 vaccine in newly diagnosed glioma. Study details: Patients began vaccination 4-6 weeks after radiotherapy alone, or with temozolomide cycles.

V usage is TRBV4-2 and J usage is TRBJ2-3, with 7 bases identical to TRBD2. The clonotype originates from a woman younger than 30 with glioma. Material: PBMCs, obtained from a glioma patient whose treatment included an IDH1 peptide vaccine. The CDR3 DNA reads as TGTGCCAGCAGCCAAGATCTCCGACTACCGGGAGGAGCAGATACGCAGTATTTT. Translated, it gives CASSQDLRLPGGADTQYF.